This T cell receptor (beta chain) was captured by sequencing in a study of T-cell reconstitution after alpha-beta-depleted transplantation in children. Germline values: CDR1 MNHNS, CDR2 SASEGT. This CDR3 region has 15 residues. V gave up 6 bases and J gave up 9 bases; unmatched junction bases: 8. This sample's TCRbeta library carried unique molecular identifier barcodes. TCRdb independently ran MiXCR on the PCR reads; one entry per CDR3 protein. This sample carries under 350,000 distinct CDR3 sequences, around 9.6% of them seen once, and the ten largest clones take around 10%. V and J are TRBV6-1 and TRBJ2-1; 13 bases map to TRBD2. The material sequenced was PBMCs from the stem cell graft donor, taken from the stem cell graft. This TCR derives from a human donor who donated a stem cell graft to a child with SCID. In DNA form, the CDR3 reads TGTGCCAGCAGACTAGCGGGGGGGCGTAATAGTGAGCAGTTCTTC. Translated: CASRLAGGRNSEQFF.